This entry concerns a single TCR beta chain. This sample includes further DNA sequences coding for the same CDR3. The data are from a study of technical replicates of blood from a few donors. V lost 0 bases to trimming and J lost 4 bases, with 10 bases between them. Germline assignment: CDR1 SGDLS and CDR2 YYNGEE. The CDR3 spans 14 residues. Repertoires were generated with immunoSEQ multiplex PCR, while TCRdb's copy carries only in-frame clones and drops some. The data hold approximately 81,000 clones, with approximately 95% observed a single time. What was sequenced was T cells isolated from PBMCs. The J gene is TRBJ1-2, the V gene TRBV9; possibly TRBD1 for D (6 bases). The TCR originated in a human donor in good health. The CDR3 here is CASSVGGGAYGYTF. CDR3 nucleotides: TGTGCCAGCAGCGTAGGGGGGGGCGCCTATGGCTACACCTTC. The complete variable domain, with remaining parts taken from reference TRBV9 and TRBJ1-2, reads DSGVTQTPKHLITATGQRVTLRCSPRSGDLSVYWYQQSLDQGLQFLIQYYNGEERAKGNILERFSAQQFPDLHSELNLSSLELGDSALYFCASSVGGGAYGYTFGSGTRLTVV.